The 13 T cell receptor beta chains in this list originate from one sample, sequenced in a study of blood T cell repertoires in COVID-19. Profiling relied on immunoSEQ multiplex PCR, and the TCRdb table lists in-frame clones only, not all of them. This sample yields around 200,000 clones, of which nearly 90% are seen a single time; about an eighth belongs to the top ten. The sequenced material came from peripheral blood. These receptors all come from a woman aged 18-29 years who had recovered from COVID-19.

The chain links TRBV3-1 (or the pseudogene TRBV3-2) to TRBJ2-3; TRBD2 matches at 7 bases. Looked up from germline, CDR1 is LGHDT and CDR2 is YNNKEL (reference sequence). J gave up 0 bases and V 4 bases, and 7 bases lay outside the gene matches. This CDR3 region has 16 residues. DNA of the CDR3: TGTGCCAGCAGCCGGCCAACTAGCGCTAGCACAGATACGCAGTATTTT. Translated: CASSRPTSASTDTQYF.

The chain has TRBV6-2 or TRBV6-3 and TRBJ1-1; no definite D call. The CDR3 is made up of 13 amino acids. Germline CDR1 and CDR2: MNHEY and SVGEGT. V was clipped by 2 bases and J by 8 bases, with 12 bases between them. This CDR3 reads CASSYGWQFEAFF. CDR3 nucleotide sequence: TGTGCCAGCAGTTACGGCTGGCAGTTCGAAGCTTTCTTT.

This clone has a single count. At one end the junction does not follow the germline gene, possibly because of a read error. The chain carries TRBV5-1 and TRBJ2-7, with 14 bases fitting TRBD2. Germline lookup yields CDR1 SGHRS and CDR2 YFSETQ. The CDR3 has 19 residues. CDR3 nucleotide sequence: TGCGCCAGCAGCTTGGAACGGACTAGCGGGAGGATCGCCTCCCACGAGCAGTACTTC. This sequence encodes CASSLERTSGRIASHEQYF.

This chain's CDR3 is CASSTSGKLFF. The CDR3 DNA follows: TGTGCCAGCAGCACCAGCGGAAAACTGTTTTTT. The rearrangement links TRBV7-9 to TRBJ1-4, with no clear D. Germline assignment: CDR1 SEHNR and CDR2 FQNEAQ (reference sequence). The CDR3 extends over 11 amino acids. V lost 5 bases, J lost 10 bases, and 8 bases lay in between.

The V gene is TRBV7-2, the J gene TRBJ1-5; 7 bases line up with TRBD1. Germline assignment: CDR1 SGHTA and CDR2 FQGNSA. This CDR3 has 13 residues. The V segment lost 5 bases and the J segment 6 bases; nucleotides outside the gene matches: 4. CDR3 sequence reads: CASSPQGRQPQHF. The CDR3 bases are TGTGCCAGCAGCCCACAGGGGCGTCAGCCCCAGCATTTT.

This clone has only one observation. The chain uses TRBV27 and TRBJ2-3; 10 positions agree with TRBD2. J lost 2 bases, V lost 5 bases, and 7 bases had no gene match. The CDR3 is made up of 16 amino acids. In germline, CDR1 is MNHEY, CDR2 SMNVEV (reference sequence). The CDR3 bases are TGTGCCAGCAGTCCGACGACTAGCGGGCACACAGATACGCAGTATTTT. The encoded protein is CASSPTTSGHTDTQYF.

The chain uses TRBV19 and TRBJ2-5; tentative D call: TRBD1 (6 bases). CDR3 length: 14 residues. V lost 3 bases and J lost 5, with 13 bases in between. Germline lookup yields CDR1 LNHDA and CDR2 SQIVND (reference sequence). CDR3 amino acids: CASSMVGGWETQYF. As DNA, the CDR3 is TGTGCCAGTAGTATGGTAGGGGGTTGGGAGACCCAGTACTTC.

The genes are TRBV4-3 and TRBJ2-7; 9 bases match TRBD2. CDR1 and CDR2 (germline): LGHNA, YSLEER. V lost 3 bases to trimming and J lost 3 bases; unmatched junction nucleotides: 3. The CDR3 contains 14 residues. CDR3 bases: TGCGCCAGCAGCCAGACTAGCGGAGACTACGAGCAGTACTTC. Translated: CASSQTSGDYEQYF.

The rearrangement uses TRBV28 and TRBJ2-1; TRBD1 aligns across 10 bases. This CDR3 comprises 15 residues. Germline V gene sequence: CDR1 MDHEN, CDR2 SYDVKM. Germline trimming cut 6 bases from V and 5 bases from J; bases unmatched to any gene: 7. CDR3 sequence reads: CASSPDRGSHNEQFF. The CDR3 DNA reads TGTGCCAGCAGCCCGGACAGGGGGTCACACAATGAGCAGTTCTTC.

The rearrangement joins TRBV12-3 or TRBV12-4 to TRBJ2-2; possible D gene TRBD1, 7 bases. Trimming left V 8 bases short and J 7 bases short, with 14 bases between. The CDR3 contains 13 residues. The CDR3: CASDQGGGGELFF. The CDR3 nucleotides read TGTGCCAGCGATCAGGGGGGCGGCGGGGAGCTGTTTTTT.

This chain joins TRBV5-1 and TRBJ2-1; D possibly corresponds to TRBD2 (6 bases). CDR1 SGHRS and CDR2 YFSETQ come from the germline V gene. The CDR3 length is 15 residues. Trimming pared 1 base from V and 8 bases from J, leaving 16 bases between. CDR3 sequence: CASSLSPTRADEQFF. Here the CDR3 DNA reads TGCGCCAGCAGCTTGTCCCCGACTAGAGCCGATGAGCAGTTCTTC.

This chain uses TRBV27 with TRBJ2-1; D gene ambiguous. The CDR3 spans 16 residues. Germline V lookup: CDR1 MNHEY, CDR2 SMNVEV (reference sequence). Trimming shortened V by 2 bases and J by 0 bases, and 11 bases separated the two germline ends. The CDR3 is CASSLMRSFSYNEQFF. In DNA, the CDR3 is TGTGCCAGCAGTTTAATGAGATCTTTCTCCTACAATGAGCAGTTCTTC.

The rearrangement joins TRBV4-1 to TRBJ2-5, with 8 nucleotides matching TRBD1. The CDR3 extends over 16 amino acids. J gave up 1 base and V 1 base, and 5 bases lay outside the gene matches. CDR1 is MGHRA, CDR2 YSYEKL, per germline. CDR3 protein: CASSQGRGQAQETQYF. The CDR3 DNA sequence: TGCGCCAGCAGCCAAGGCCGGGGACAGGCCCAAGAGACCCAGTACTTC.